The entry below describes one T cell receptor beta chain. Its antigen remains unknown. The data are from a study of shared clonotypes between healthy human individuals. Here immunoSEQ multiplex PCR was the method, and the copy in TCRdb shows in-frame clones only, minus some. Of almost 750,000 clones listed, 72% are singletons. General study results and limits: Depth of sequencing was expected to influence donor clonotype sharing. Genetic and exposure-history diversity was limited by the few donors.

CD4+ cells yielded CD45RA+ naive and CD45RA-negative memory subsets. The germline CDR1 and CDR2 sequences are SGHRS and YFSETQ. This CDR3 spans 12 amino acids. V was trimmed by 2 bases and J by 4 bases, leaving 7 bases between them. This TCR was recovered from a woman in her twenties or thirties in good health. The V and J genes are TRBV5-1 and TRBJ2-7; D is ambiguous. The specimen was memory CD4+ T cells sorted from blood. Subset defined: CD45RA-negative fraction. DNA for the CDR3: TGCGCCAGCAGCTTTTGGGGTTACGAGCAGTACTTC. Amino acid sequence: CASSFWGYEQYF.